The text below deals with one T cell receptor beta chain. What it binds is not known. These data come from a study of Ad26.COV2.S vaccination and SARS-CoV-2 variants. About the study: Among those in the COV1001 Ad26.COV2.S trial arm was the donor. Recipients of Ad26.COV2.S got it intramuscularly, once or twice 56 days apart.

TCRdb keeps only in-frame clones here, not all; method: immunoSEQ multiplex PCR. The sample lists 300,000 to 350,000 clones, around 84% occurring once. Germline V gene data show CDR1 as SEHNR and CDR2 as FQNEAQ (reference sequence). Trimming removed 6 bases at V and 4 bases at J, with 13 bases between. This CDR3 comprises 14 residues. The study's findings and limits: Breadth, reportedly substantial, characterized the spike-specific CD8+ and CD4+ T cell responses after vaccination.

As to treatment: around 19 received Ad26.COV2.S at low or high dose, single or two shots; about five received placebo; per-sample allocation not given. The investigators took samples on day 63 after the first vaccine or placebo injection. The chain combines TRBV7-9 with TRBJ1-5; D might be TRBD1 (5 bases). The sample consisted of peripheral blood, taken in a trial of Ad26.COV2.S vaccine versus placebo. The receptor's source is a person between 18 and 65 years old who received the Ad26.COV2.S COVID-19 vaccine or a placebo. The CDR3 sequence is CASRGDSANQPQHF. DNA of the CDR3: TGTGCCAGCAGGGGAGACAGCGCTAATCAGCCCCAGCATTTT.